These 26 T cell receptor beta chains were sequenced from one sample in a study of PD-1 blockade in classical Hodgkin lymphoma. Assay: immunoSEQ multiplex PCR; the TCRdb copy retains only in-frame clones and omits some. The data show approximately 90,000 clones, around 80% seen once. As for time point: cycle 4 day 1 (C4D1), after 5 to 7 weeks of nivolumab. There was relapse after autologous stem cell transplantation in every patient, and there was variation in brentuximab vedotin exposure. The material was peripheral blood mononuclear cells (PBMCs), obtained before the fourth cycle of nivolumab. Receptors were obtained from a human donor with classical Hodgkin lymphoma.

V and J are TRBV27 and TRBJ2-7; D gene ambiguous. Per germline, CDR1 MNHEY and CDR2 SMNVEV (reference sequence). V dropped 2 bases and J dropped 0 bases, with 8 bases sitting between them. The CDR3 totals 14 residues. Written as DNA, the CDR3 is TGTGCCAGCAGTTTAACACGAATCTCCTACGAGCAGTACTTC. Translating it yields CASSLTRISYEQYF.

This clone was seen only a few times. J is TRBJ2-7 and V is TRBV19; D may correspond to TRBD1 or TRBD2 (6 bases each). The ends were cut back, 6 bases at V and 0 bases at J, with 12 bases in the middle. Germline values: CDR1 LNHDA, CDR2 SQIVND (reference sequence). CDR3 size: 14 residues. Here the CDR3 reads CASSPGGHSYEQYF. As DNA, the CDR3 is TGTGCCAGTAGCCCCGGGGGACACTCCTACGAGCAGTACTTC.

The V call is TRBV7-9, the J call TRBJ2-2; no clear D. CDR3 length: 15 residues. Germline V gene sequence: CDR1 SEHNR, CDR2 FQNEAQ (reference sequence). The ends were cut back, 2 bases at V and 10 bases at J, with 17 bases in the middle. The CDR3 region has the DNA TGTGCCAGCAGCTTATCCTCGGACGGAACGACGGAGCTGTTTTTT. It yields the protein CASSLSSDGTTELFF.

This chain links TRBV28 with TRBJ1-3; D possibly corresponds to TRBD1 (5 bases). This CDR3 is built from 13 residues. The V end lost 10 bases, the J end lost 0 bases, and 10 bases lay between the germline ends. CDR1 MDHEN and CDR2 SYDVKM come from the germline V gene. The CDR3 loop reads CATAGNSGNTIYF. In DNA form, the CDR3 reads TGTGCCACCGCAGGGAACTCTGGAAACACCATATATTTT.

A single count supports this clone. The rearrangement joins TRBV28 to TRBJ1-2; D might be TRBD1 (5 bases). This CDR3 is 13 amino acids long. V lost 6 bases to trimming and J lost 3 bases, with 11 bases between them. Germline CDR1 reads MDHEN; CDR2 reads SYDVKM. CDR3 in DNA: TGTGCCAGCAGAAAGGAGGGGTACTATGGCTACACCTTC. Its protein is CASRKEGYYGYTF.

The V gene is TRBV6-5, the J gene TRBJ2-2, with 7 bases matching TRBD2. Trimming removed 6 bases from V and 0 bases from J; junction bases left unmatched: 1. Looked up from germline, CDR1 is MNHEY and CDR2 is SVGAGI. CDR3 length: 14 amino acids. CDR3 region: CASRSGTNTGELFF. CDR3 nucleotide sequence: TGTGCCAGCAGGAGCGGGACGAACACCGGGGAGCTGTTTTTT.

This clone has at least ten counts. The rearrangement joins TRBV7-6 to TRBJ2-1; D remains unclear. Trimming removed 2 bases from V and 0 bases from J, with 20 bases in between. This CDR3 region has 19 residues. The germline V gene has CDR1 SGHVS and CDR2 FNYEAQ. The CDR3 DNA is TGTGCCAGCAGCTTAAACCCCGATTGGGCGGTAAGCTCCTACAATGAGCAGTTCTTC. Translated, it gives CASSLNPDWAVSSYNEQFF.

The CDR3 DNA reads TGCAGCGCTAGCGGGGGGCCTAGCACAGATACGCAGTATTTT. Its translation is CSASGGPSTDTQYF. The chain employs TRBV29-1 and TRBJ2-3, with TRBD2 matching 11 bases. The V gene end was trimmed by 7 bases and the J gene end by 0 bases; junction bases not matched to a gene: 3. The CDR3 extends over 14 amino acids. The germline V gene encodes CDR1 SQVTM and CDR2 ANQGSEA.

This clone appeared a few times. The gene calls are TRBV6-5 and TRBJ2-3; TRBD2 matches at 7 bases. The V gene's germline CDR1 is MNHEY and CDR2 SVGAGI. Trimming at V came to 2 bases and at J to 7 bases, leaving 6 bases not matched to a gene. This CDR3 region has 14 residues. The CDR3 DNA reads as TGTGCCAGCAGTTACGGGGGGGGAGTGAATACGCAGTATTTT. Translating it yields CASSYGGGVNTQYF.

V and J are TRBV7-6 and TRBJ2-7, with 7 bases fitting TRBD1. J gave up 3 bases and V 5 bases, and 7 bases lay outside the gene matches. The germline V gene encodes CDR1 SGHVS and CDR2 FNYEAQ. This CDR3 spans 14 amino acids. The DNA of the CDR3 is TGTGCCAGCAGCCAACCGGGACAGAGCTACGAGCAGTACTTC. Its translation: CASSQPGQSYEQYF.

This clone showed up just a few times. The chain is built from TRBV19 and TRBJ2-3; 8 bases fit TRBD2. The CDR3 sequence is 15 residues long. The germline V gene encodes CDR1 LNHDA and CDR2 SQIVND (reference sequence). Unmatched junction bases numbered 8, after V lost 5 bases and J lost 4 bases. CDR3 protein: CASSLGGREADTQYF. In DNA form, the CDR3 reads TGTGCCAGTAGTTTGGGGGGGCGGGAGGCAGATACGCAGTATTTT.

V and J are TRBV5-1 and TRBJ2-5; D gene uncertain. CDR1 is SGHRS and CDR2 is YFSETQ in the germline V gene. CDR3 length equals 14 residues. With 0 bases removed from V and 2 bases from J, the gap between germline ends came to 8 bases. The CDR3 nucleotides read TGCGCCAGCAGCTTGGGATCTACTCAAGAGACCCAGTACTTC. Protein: CASSLGSTQETQYF.

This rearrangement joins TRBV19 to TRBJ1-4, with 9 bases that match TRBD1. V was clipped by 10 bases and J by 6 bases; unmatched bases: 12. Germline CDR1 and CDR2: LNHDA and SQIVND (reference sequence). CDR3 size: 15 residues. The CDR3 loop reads CATRDRATPDEKLFF. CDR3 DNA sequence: TGTGCCACCCGGGACAGGGCGACCCCTGATGAAAAACTGTTTTTT.

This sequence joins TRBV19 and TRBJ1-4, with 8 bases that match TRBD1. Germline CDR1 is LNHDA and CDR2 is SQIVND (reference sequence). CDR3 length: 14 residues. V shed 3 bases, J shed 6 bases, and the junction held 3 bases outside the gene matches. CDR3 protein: CASSMSRGHEKLFF. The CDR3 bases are TGTGCCAGTAGTATGTCCAGGGGGCATGAAAAACTGTTTTTT.

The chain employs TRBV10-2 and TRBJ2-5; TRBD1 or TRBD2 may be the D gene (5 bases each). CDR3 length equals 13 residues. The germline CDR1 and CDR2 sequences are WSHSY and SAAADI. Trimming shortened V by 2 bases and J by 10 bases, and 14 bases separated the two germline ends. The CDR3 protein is CASSEGAGWVQYF. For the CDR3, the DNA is TGCGCCAGCAGTGAGGGGGCGGGTTGGGTCCAGTACTTC.

CDR3 region: CSATDRTEQYF. The CDR3 nucleotides read TGCAGTGCAACGGACCGTACCGAGCAGTACTTC. The gene calls are TRBV20-1 and TRBJ2-7; D is uncertain. The CDR3 spans 11 residues. The V and J ends lost 6 bases and 6 bases respectively, with 12 bases between them. CDR1 and CDR2 (germline): DFQATT, SNEGSKA (reference sequence).

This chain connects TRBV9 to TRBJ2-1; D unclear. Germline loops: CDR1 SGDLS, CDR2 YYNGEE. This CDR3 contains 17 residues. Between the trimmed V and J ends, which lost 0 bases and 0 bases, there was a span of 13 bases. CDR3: CASSVGGGSASYNEQFF. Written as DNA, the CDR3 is TGTGCCAGCAGCGTAGGAGGCGGCTCCGCCTCCTACAATGAGCAGTTCTTC.

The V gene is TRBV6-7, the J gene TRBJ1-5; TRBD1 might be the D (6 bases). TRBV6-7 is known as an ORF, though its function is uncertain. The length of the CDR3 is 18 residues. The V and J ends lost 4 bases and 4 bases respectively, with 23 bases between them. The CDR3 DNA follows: TGTGCCAGCAGTTCCCTTAGGCCACGGGGGGCTAGGAATCAGCCCCAGCATTTT. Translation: CASSSLRPRGARNQPQHF.

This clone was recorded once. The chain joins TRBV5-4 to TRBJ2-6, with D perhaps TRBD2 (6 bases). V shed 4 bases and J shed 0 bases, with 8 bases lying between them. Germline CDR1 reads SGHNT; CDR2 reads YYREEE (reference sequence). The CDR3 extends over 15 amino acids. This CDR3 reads CASSHGGSGANVLTF. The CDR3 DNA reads TGTGCCAGCAGCCACGGGGGCTCTGGGGCCAACGTCCTGACTTTC.

The CDR3 loop reads CASSRPGQFSYEQYF. The CDR3 coding sequence is TGCGCCAGCAGCCGACCGGGACAGTTCTCCTACGAGCAGTACTTC. This rearrangement joins TRBV4-1 to TRBJ2-7; the match to TRBD1 covers 7 bases. The CDR3 consists of 15 residues. With 4 bases clipped from V and 0 bases from J, the junction kept 6 bases outside the gene matches. Germline V gene data show CDR1 as MGHRA and CDR2 as YSYEKL.

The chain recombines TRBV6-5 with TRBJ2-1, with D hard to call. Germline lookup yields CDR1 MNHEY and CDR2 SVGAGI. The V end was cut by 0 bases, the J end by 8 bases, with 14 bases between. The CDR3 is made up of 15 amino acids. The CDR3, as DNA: TGTGCCAGCAGTTACTCTTTTGTTAGCCCTGATGAGCAGTTCTTC. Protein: CASSYSFVSPDEQFF.

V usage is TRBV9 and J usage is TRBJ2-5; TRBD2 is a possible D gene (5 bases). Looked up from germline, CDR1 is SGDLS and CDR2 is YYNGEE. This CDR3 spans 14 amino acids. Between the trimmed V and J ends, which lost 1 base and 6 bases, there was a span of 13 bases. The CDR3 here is CASSVTGGLQTQYF. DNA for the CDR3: TGTGCCAGCAGCGTAACCGGAGGTTTACAGACCCAGTACTTC.

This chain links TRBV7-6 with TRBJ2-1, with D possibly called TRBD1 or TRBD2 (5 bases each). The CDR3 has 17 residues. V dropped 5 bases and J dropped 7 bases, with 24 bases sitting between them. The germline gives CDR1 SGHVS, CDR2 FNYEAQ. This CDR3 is CASSIRDRSTTKNEQFF. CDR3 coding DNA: TGTGCCAGCAGCATAAGGGACCGATCAACCACCAAGAATGAGCAGTTCTTC. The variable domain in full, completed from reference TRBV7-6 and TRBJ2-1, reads GAGVSQSPRYKVTKRGQDVALRCDPISGHVSLYWYRQALGQGPEFLTYFNYEAQQDKSGLPNDRFSAERPEGSISTLTIQRTEQRDSAMYRCASSIRDRSTTKNEQFFGPGTRLTVL.

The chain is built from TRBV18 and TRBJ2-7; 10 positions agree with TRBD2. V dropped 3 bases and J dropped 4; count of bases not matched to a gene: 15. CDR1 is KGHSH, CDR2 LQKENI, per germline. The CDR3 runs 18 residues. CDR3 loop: CASSPAGARTSGVYEQYF. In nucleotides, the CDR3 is TGTGCCAGCTCACCGGCCGGAGCTAGGACTAGCGGCGTTTACGAGCAGTACTTC.

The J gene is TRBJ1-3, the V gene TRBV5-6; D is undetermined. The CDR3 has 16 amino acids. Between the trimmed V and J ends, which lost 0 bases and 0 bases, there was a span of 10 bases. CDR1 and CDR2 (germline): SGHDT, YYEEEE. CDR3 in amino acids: CASSLGRVLSGNTIYF. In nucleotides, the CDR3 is TGTGCCAGCAGCTTGGGACGGGTCCTCTCTGGAAACACCATATATTTT.

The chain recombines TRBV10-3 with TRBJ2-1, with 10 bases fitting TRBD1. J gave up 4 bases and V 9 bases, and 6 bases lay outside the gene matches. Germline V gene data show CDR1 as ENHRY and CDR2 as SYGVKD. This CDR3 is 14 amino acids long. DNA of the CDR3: TGTGCCATTACTCCGGGACAGGGGTACAATGAGCAGTTCTTC. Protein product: CAITPGQGYNEQFF.